This T cell receptor beta chain came from a study of shared clonotypes between healthy human individuals. Germline CDR1 and CDR2: ENHRY and SYGVKD. V was cut by 6 bases and J by 9 bases, with 21 bases left in between. CDR3 size: 15 residues. Sequenced by immunoSEQ multiplex PCR; TCRdb stores in-frame clones only, minus some. The sample records 2 million to 2.5 million clones, just over 90% being singletons. This sequence was found in a man aged 18 to 35 in good health. Some clones in this sample may be carry-over from other donors' samples. The gene calls are TRBV10-3 and TRBJ2-1; D is perhaps TRBD1 (6 bases). The sequencing sample was made of naive CD4+ T cells from PBMCs. Indicated subset: CD45RA+ positively selected. CDR3 protein: CAISQGLAGPGEQFF. In DNA form, the CDR3 reads TGTGCCATCAGCCAGGGGCTGGCCGGCCCAGGTGAGCAGTTCTTC.